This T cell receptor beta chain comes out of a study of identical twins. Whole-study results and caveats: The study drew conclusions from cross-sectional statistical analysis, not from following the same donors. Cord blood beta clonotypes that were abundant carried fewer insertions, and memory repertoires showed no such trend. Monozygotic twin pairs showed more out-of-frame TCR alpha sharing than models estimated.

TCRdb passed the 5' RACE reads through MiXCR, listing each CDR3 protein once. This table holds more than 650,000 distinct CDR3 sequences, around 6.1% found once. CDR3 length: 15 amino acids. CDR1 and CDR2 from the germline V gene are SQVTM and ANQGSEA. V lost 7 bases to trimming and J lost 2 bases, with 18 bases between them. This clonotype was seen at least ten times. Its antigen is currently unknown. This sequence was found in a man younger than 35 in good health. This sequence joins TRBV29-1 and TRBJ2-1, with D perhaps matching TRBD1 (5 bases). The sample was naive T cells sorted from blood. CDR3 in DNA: TGCAGCGGTCTCCAGGGAAGACTCACCTACAATGAGCAGTTCTTC. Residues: CSGLQGRLTYNEQFF.